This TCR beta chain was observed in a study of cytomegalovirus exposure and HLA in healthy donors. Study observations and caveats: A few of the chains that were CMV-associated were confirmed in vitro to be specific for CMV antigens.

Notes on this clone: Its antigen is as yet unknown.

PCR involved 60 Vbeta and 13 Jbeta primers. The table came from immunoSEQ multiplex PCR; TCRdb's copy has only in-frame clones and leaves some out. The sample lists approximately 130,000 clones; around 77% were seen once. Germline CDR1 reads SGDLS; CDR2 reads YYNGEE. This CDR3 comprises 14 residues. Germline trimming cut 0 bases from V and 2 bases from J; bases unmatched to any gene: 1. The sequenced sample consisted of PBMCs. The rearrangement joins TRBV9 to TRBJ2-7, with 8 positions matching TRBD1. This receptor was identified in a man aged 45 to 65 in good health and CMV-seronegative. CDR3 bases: TGTGCCAGCAGCGTAGAGGACAGGGCCTACGAGCAGTACTTC. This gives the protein CASSVEDRAYEQYF.